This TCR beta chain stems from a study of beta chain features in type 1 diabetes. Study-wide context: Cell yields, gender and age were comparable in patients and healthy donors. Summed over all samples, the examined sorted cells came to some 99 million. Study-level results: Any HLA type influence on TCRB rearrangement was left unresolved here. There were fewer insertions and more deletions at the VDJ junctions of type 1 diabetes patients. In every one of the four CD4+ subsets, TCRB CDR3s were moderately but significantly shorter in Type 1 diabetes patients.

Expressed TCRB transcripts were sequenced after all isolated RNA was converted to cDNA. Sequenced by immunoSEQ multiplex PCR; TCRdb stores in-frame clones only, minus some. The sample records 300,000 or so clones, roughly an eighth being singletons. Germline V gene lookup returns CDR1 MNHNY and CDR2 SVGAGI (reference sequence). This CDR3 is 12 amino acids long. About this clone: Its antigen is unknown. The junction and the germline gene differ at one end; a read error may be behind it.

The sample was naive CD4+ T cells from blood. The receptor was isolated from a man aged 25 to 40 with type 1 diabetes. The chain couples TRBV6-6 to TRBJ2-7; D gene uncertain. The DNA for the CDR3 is TGTGCCAGCAGTTTGTCAGGTGCCACCGGTGATTTC. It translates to CASSLSGATGDF.